This T cell receptor beta chain emerged from a study of T cell responses to AZD1222 COVID-19 vaccine. General study points: Most donors were white British and more were female, and clonal diversity was possibly underestimated. At baseline, just 5 or 6 AZD1222 recipients tested seropositive. Spike was spanned by vaccine-associated CD4 TCRs, which were dominant at 160-218 and 743-854.

The repertoire was sequenced with immunoSEQ multiplex PCR; TCRdb's copy has only in-frame clones and lacks some. The sample holds around 140,000 clones, about 90% seen once. The length of the CDR3 is 14 residues. Per germline, CDR1 SGHDT and CDR2 YYEEEE. The ends lost 0 bases at V and 4 bases at J; junction bases unmatched: 3. Comments on this clone: What it binds is unknown.

The origin of this receptor is an adult who received the MenACWY meningococcal vaccine as a control. V gene TRBV5-6 combines with J gene TRBJ2-7, with 8 bases identical to TRBD1. Sequencing used peripheral blood, obtained 28 days after the second dose of the MenACWY control vaccine. The CDR3 region is CASSLGQGPYEQYF. In DNA form, the CDR3 reads TGTGCCAGCAGCTTGGGACAGGGGCCGTACGAGCAGTACTTC.